A single sample is the source of the 13 T cell receptor beta chains below, sequenced in a study of blood T cell repertoires in COVID-19. Data came from immunoSEQ multiplex PCR; TCRdb stores just in-frame clones and leaves some out. The sample has approximately 300,000 clones, 85% to 90% seen once. The sequenced material came from PBMCs or T cells enriched from blood (not recorded which). These receptors were obtained from a woman in her thirties who had recovered from COVID-19.

This sequence joins TRBV18 and TRBJ1-1; D unresolved. Looked up from germline, CDR1 is KGHSH and CDR2 is LQKENI. V was trimmed by 4 bases and J by 4 bases, leaving 19 bases between them. The CDR3 spans 16 residues. The CDR3 reads CASSLKEASFGTEAFF. The CDR3 nucleotides read TGTGCCAGCTCACTGAAAGAAGCATCCTTCGGCACTGAAGCTTTCTTT.

This chain uses TRBV7-9 with TRBJ2-7; 7 bases align to TRBD1. Losses at the gene ends were 1 base for V and 5 bases for J; bases not matched to a gene: 8. The CDR3 length is 15 residues. The germline V gene has CDR1 SEHNR and CDR2 FQNEAQ (reference sequence). The CDR3 reads CASSLEAGGFHEQYF. CDR3 nucleotide sequence: TGTGCCAGCAGCTTAGAGGCAGGGGGTTTCCACGAGCAGTACTTC.

This chain connects TRBV29-1 to TRBJ2-7, with TRBD2 matching 8 bases. The CDR3 totals 15 residues. Germline trimming cut 2 bases from V and 5 bases from J; bases unmatched to any gene: 11. The germline V gene has CDR1 SQVTM and CDR2 ANQGSEA. CDR3 nucleotide sequence: TGCAGCGTTGAACGCACTAGCGGCCCGTCCAACGAGCAGTACTTC. Translated, it gives CSVERTSGPSNEQYF.

This chain joins TRBV3-1 (or the pseudogene TRBV3-2) and TRBJ2-7; 11 nucleotides align to TRBD2. CDR1 and CDR2 from the germline V gene are LGHDT and YNNKEL (reference sequence). This CDR3 region has 17 residues. The V and J ends lost 1 base and 4 bases, in that order; junction bases with no gene match: 9. CDR3 in amino acids: CASSQATRLAGRYEQYF. The CDR3 bases are TGTGCCAGCAGCCAAGCGACCCGACTAGCGGGAAGGTACGAGCAGTACTTC.

The J gene is TRBJ2-2, the V gene TRBV5-5; 8 bases line up with TRBD2. The germline V gene has CDR1 SGHKS and CDR2 YYEKEE (reference sequence). This CDR3 has 17 amino acids. The trim removed 0 bases at V and 6 bases at J, leaving 10 bases unmatched. As DNA, the CDR3 is TGTGCCAGCAGCTTGGCCTTGGCTAGCGGGTTAGCCGGGGAGCTGTTTTTT. Its protein is CASSLALASGLAGELFF.

Here the CDR3 DNA reads TGTGCCAGCAGCTTACAGACTAGCGGCAACACAGATACGCAGTATTTT. It specifies CASSLQTSGNTDTQYF. The V gene is TRBV11-2, the J gene TRBJ2-3; 9 bases map to TRBD2. The CDR3 contains 16 residues. CDR1 is SGHAT, CDR2 FQNNGV, per germline. V was clipped by 2 bases and J by 2 bases; unmatched bases: 5.

Regarding this clone: In the same sample, other DNA sequences code for this CDR3. The rearrangement links TRBV5-1 to TRBJ1-1, with 8 bases aligning to TRBD1. V dropped 5 bases and J dropped 8; count of bases not matched to a gene: 5. This CDR3 has 12 amino acids. Germline values: CDR1 SGHRS, CDR2 YFSETQ. CDR3 amino acids: CASRTGGMEAFF. The CDR3 DNA is TGCGCCAGCAGAACAGGGGGAATGGAAGCTTTCTTT.

CDR3 amino acids: CASRDRGDGYTF. The DNA of the CDR3 is TGTGCCAGCAGGGACAGGGGTGATGGCTACACCTTC. The chain combines TRBV6-5 with TRBJ1-2; 9 bases match TRBD1. The CDR3 has 12 amino acids. V shed 6 bases and J 6 bases; nucleotides not matched to a gene: 2. In germline, CDR1 is MNHEY, CDR2 SVGAGI.

The count of this clone is one. The CDR3 nucleotides read TGTGCCAGCAGCCGGGACAGAGAATGGACTGAAGCTTTCTTT. Residues: CASSRDREWTEAFF. V usage is TRBV7-2 and J usage is TRBJ1-1; 7 nucleotides agree with TRBD1. Germline V CDR1 and CDR2: SGHTA, FQGNSA. The CDR3 is 14 amino acids. Trimming took 5 bases from V and 5 from J; bases not matched to a gene: 8. Full variable domain (outside the CDR3, taken from reference TRBV7-2 and TRBJ1-1): GAGVSQSPSNKVTEKGKDVELRCDPISGHTALYWYRQSLGQGLEFLIYFQGNSAPDKSGLPSDRFSAERTGGSVSTLTIQRTQQEDSAVYLCASSRDREWTEAFFGQGTRLTVV.

The rearrangement uses TRBV4-1 and TRBJ2-7, with D unresolved. V lost 0 bases and J lost 1, with 10 bases in between. The CDR3 length is 15 residues. The V gene's germline CDR1 is MGHRA and CDR2 YSYEKL. The CDR3 nucleotides read TGCGCCAGCAGCCAAGATCCCGTCGAGTCCTACGAGCAGTACTTC. Translated, it gives CASSQDPVESYEQYF.

V usage is TRBV4-2 and J usage is TRBJ1-2; TRBD1 agrees at 10 bases. Germline CDR1 and CDR2: LGHNA and YNFKEQ. This CDR3 spans 16 amino acids. The V segment lost 0 bases and the J segment 1 base; nucleotides outside the gene matches: 2. The CDR3 is CASSQDGTGDNYGYTF. CDR3 coding DNA: TGTGCCAGCAGCCAAGACGGGACAGGGGATAACTATGGCTACACCTTC.

This clone was counted a few times. This sequence joins TRBV5-1 and TRBJ2-4; 8 bases align to TRBD1. Germline CDR1 reads SGHRS; CDR2 reads YFSETQ. Trimming at V came to 5 bases and at J to 2 bases, leaving 9 bases not matched to a gene. CDR3 length: 16 residues. The CDR3, as DNA: TGCGCCAGCAGACAAGCGGACAGGGCCTCCAAAAACATTCAGTACTTC. Translating gives CASRQADRASKNIQYF.

The gene calls are TRBV28 and TRBJ2-7; a possible D gene is TRBD1 (6 bases). This CDR3 has 15 residues. Germline assignment: CDR1 MDHEN and CDR2 SYDVKM. Deletions cut 5 bases from V and 2 bases from J, with 16 bases between. CDR3 residues: CASSPPGHTAYEQYF. The CDR3 DNA is TGTGCCAGCAGTCCCCCGGGACATACCGCCTACGAGCAGTACTTC.